Listed below are T cell receptor beta chains from one sample, sequenced in a study of T cells after yellow fever vaccination. TCRdb recomputed calls from the 5' RACE reads with MiXCR, one row per CDR3 protein. The sample gives fewer than 450,000 distinct CDR3 sequences, approximately 10% of which show up once; roughly 18% is in the top ten. The sequences come from PBMCs, collected on the day of the first yellow fever vaccination. The source of these receptors is a man aged 18 to 29 who received the YFV17D yellow fever vaccine. Both conserved end residues are part of each CDR3. Fields, in order: clone size, J gene, V gene, D gene, CDR3 DNA, CDR3 protein. The D gene is left open where the match is weak. Expanded clones get a size class; other rows say once, few or many, or leave the size out.

abundance: many
j_gene: TRBJ2-3
v_gene: TRBV5-1
d_gene: -
CDR3nt: TGCGCCAGCAACGAGGGTAGTGAGGATACGCAGTATTTT
CDR3aa: CASNEGSEDTQYF

abundance: -
j_gene: TRBJ2-1
v_gene: TRBV6-5
d_gene: -
CDR3nt: TGTGCCAGCAGTTACGAGTCTGGAGGGTACAATGAGCAGTTCTTC
CDR3aa: CASSYESGGYNEQFF

abundance: few
j_gene: TRBJ2-3
v_gene: TRBV7-8
d_gene: TRBD2
CDR3nt: TGTGCCAGCAGCGAACGACTAGCGGGTCTGGCAGATACGCAGTATTTT
CDR3aa: CASSERLAGLADTQYF

abundance: -
j_gene: TRBJ2-2
v_gene: TRBV4-1
d_gene: -
CDR3nt: TGCGCCAGCAGCCAAGACAGCAGGGGTCACGGGGAGCTGTTTTTT
CDR3aa: CASSQDSRGHGELFF

abundance: -
j_gene: TRBJ2-3
v_gene: TRBV19
d_gene: -
CDR3nt: TGTGCCAGTAGTATTTCTCCGTCGGGAGATACGCAGTATTTT
CDR3aa: CASSISPSGDTQYF

abundance: few
j_gene: TRBJ1-5
v_gene: TRBV12-3/TRBV12-4
d_gene: -
CDR3nt: TGTGCCAGCACCGAAACGGAGGGCCGAACTAGCAATCAGCCCCAGCATTTT
CDR3aa: CASTETEGRTSNQPQHF

abundance: few
j_gene: TRBJ2-3
v_gene: TRBV9
d_gene: -
CDR3nt: TGTGCCAGCAGCGTAGGCGGGGGCCTTAGCACAGATACGCAGTATTTT
CDR3aa: CASSVGGGLSTDTQYF

abundance: few
j_gene: TRBJ1-1
v_gene: TRBV14
d_gene: -
CDR3nt: TGTGCCAGCAGCCAGTTCCGGGCGGGCACTGAAGCTTTCTTT
CDR3aa: CASSQFRAGTEAFF

abundance: few
j_gene: TRBJ2-5
v_gene: TRBV29-1
d_gene: -
CDR3nt: TGCAGCGCTTCCCGGGACTCAGAAGAGACCCAGTACTTC
CDR3aa: CSASRDSEETQYF

abundance: few
j_gene: TRBJ2-1
v_gene: TRBV20-1
d_gene: TRBD2
CDR3nt: TGCAGTGCTTTAACGCGACTAGCGGGGGACAATGAGCAGTTCTTC
CDR3aa: CSALTRLAGDNEQFF

abundance: -
j_gene: TRBJ2-7
v_gene: TRBV6-2/TRBV6-3
d_gene: -
CDR3nt: TGTGCCAGCTCTTTACAGACCGAGCAGTACTTC
CDR3aa: CASSLQTEQYF

abundance: -
j_gene: TRBJ1-2
v_gene: TRBV6-2/TRBV6-3
d_gene: -
CDR3nt: TGTGCCAGCAGTTACGACGCAGGGAACTATGGCTACACCTTC
CDR3aa: CASSYDAGNYGYTF

abundance: -
j_gene: TRBJ1-6
v_gene: TRBV6-5
d_gene: -
CDR3nt: TGTGCCAGCAGTTCTACCGGGAACGATTATTCACCCCTCCACTTT
CDR3aa: CASSSTGNDYSPLHF

abundance: few
j_gene: TRBJ2-7
v_gene: TRBV6-1
d_gene: -
CDR3nt: TGTGCCAGCAGCCCCACCGGGACGAATGTAAACGAGCAGTACTTC
CDR3aa: CASSPTGTNVNEQYF

abundance: -
j_gene: TRBJ2-5
v_gene: TRBV4-1
d_gene: -
CDR3nt: TGCGCCAGCAGCCCAGGGGGGACGAACCAAGAGACCGAGTACTTC
CDR3aa: CASSPGGTNQETEYF

abundance: many
j_gene: TRBJ1-5
v_gene: TRBV4-1
d_gene: TRBD1
CDR3nt: TGCGCCAGCAGCTTACGACAGGGCAGGGGGTATCAGCCCCAGCATTTT
CDR3aa: CASSLRQGRGYQPQHF

abundance: few
j_gene: TRBJ2-3
v_gene: TRBV6-2/TRBV6-3
d_gene: -
CDR3nt: TGTGCCAGCAGTAACACTGGAAGCACAGATACGCAGTATTTT
CDR3aa: CASSNTGSTDTQYF

abundance: few
j_gene: TRBJ1-1
v_gene: TRBV10-3
d_gene: -
CDR3nt: TGTGCTACCCGGCAGGGTATCACTGAAGCTTTCTTT
CDR3aa: CATRQGITEAFF

abundance: few
j_gene: TRBJ2-1
v_gene: TRBV29-1
d_gene: -
CDR3nt: TGCAGCGTTGGAACAGCTGCCTACAATGAGCAGTTCTTC
CDR3aa: CSVGTAAYNEQFF

abundance: few
j_gene: TRBJ2-1
v_gene: TRBV20-1
d_gene: TRBD2
CDR3nt: TGCAGTGCTAGCCTTCCGGGGGGGCCGGGAAATGAGCAGTTCTTC
CDR3aa: CSASLPGGPGNEQFF

abundance: -
j_gene: TRBJ1-2
v_gene: TRBV7-2
d_gene: -
CDR3nt: TGTGCCAGCAGCGCTAGCCTGCACTATGGCTACACCTTC
CDR3aa: CASSASLHYGYTF

abundance: many
j_gene: TRBJ1-1
v_gene: TRBV12-3/TRBV12-4
d_gene: -
CDR3nt: TGTGCCAGCAGCTGGGGGGTCGAAGCTTTCTTT
CDR3aa: CASSWGVEAFF

abundance: few
j_gene: TRBJ2-5
v_gene: TRBV24-1
d_gene: -
CDR3nt: TGTGCCATTTCCGAGGATTGGGGGACCCAGTACTTC
CDR3aa: CAISEDWGTQYF

abundance: -
j_gene: TRBJ2-3
v_gene: TRBV2
d_gene: -
CDR3nt: TGTGCCAGCAGAACTGACTGGGATACGCAGTATTTT
CDR3aa: CASRTDWDTQYF

abundance: -
j_gene: TRBJ2-1
v_gene: TRBV13
d_gene: -
CDR3nt: TGTGCCAGCAGCTTAGAGGCGGTTCGGTATGAGCAGTTCTTC
CDR3aa: CASSLEAVRYEQFF